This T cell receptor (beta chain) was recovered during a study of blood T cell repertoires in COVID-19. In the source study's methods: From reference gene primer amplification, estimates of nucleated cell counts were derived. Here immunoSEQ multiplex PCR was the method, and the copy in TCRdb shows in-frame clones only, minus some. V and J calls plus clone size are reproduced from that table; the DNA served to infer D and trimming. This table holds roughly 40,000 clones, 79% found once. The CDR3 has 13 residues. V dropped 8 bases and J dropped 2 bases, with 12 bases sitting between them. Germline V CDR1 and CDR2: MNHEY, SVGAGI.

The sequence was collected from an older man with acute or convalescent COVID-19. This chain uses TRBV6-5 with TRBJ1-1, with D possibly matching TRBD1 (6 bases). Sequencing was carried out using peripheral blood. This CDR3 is CASFRGGNTEAFF. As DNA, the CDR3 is TGTGCCAGCTTTAGGGGGGGTAACACTGAAGCTTTCTTT.